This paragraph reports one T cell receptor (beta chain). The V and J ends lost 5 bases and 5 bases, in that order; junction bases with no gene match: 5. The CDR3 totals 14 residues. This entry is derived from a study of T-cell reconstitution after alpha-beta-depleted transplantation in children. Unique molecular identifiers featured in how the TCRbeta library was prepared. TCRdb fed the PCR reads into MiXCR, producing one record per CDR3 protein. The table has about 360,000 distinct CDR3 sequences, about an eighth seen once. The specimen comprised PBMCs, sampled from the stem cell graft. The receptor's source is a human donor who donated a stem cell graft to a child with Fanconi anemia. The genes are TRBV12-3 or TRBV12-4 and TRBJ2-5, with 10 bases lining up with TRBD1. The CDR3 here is CASSPGQGSETQYF. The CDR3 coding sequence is TGTGCCAGCAGTCCGGGACAGGGGTCGGAGACCCAGTACTTC.